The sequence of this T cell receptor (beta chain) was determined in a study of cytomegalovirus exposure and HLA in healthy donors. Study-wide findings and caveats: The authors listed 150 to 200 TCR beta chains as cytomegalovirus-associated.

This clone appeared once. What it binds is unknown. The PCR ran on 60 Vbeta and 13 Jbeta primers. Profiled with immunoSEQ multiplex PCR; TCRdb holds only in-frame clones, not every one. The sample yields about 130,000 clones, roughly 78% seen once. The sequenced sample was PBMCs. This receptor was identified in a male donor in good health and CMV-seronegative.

The CDR3 protein is CASSQGNTEAFF. CDR3 bases: TGTGCCAGCAGCCAGGGGAACACTGAAGCTTTCTTT. The chain links TRBV9 to TRBJ1-1; D might be TRBD1 (5 bases). The V and J ends lost 4 bases and 1 base respectively, with 5 bases between them. This CDR3 is built from 12 residues. The germline gives CDR1 SGDLS, CDR2 YYNGEE.